This T cell receptor (beta chain) was recovered during a study of cytomegalovirus exposure and HLA in healthy donors. The PCR was carried out with 60 Vbeta primers and 13 Jbeta primers. Profiled with immunoSEQ multiplex PCR; TCRdb holds only in-frame clones, not every one. The sample lists roughly 130,000 clones, about 74% occurring once. Trimming stripped 4 bases from V and 7 bases from J, with 17 bases between. The CDR3 extends over 14 amino acids. The germline gives CDR1 SNHLY, CDR2 FYNNEI. The chain couples TRBV2 to TRBJ2-7, with D possibly matching TRBD1 (6 bases). The sequence was collected from a young man in good health and CMV-seropositive. The material sequenced was PBMCs. The CDR3 loop is CASSVLANQGEQYF. Written as DNA, the CDR3 is TGTGCCAGCAGTGTTTTAGCGAATCAGGGGGAGCAGTACTTC. The full variable domain, rest sourced from reference TRBV2 and TRBJ2-7, is EPEVTQTPSHQVTQMGQEVILRCVPISNHLYFYWYRQILGQKVEFLVSFYNNEISEKSEIFDDQFSVERPDGSNFTLKIRSTKLEDSAMYFCASSVLANQGEQYFGPGTRLTVT.